The next 11 T cell receptor beta chains were all read from a single sample in a study of identical twins. TCRdb re-called the 5' RACE reads with MiXCR, one entry per CDR3 protein. The table includes roughly 350,000 distinct CDR3 sequences, roughly an eighth detected once. The sample was also linked to a second study, of yellow fever vaccine responses in identical twins.

Sequenced input: CD8+ T cells sorted from blood. The receptors come from a young woman in good health.

This clonotype appeared a few times. The chain has TRBV27 and TRBJ1-1; D may be TRBD1 (6 bases). With 7 bases removed from V and 0 bases from J, the gap between germline ends came to 12 bases. Germline V gene lookup returns CDR1 MNHEY and CDR2 SMNVEV (reference sequence). The CDR3 is 14 residues long. Here the CDR3 reads CASKPQGLNTEAFF. The CDR3 DNA sequence: TGTGCCAGCAAACCGCAGGGGCTGAACACTGAAGCTTTCTTT.

The chain carries TRBV20-1 and TRBJ2-5; possible D gene TRBD2, 5 bases. The CDR3 contains 18 residues. V was clipped by 0 bases and J by 10 bases, with 30 bases between them. The germline CDR1 and CDR2 sequences are DFQATT and SNEGSKA (reference sequence). The CDR3 loop reads CSARERPLPDFRPLYQYF. DNA of the CDR3: TGCAGTGCTAGAGAAAGGCCCCTTCCGGACTTTCGCCCCCTATACCAGTACTTC.

The rearrangement joins TRBV6-1 to TRBJ2-1; 9 nucleotides agree with TRBD2. Trimming removed 2 bases from V and 7 bases from J; junction bases left unmatched: 0. Germline V lookup: CDR1 MNHNS, CDR2 SASEGT. The CDR3 extends over 13 amino acids. As DNA, the CDR3 is TGTGCCAGCAGTGAAACTAGCGGGAATGAGCAGTTCTTC. The encoded protein is CASSETSGNEQFF.

The chain employs TRBV4-2 and TRBJ2-1, with 10 bases that match TRBD2. V lost 4 bases and J lost 6; bases outside the gene matches: 9. The CDR3 is 16 residues long. CDR1 is LGHNA and CDR2 is YNFKEQ in the germline V gene. The CDR3 spells CASSPAPSGSFNEQFF. Here the CDR3 DNA reads TGTGCCAGCAGCCCAGCCCCTAGCGGGAGCTTCAATGAGCAGTTCTTC.

V is TRBV28 and J is TRBJ2-2; TRBD1 is a possible D gene (6 bases). V was clipped by 6 bases and J by 1 base, with 12 bases between them. CDR3 length: 15 residues. In germline, CDR1 is MDHEN, CDR2 SYDVKM. The CDR3 nucleotides read TGTGCCAGCAGCTCGGGACATCGGAACACCGGGGAGCTGTTTTTT. Translating gives CASSSGHRNTGELFF.

This chain uses TRBV2 with TRBJ2-1; TRBD1 might be the D (6 bases). The CDR3 length is 11 residues. V was pared by 8 bases and J by 6 bases, with 8 bases between. Germline CDR1 is SNHLY and CDR2 is FYNNEI. The DNA of the CDR3 is TGTGCCAGCCTCAGGGGCAATGAGCAGTTCTTC. Translating it yields CASLRGNEQFF.

This clonotype turned up a few times. V and J are TRBV13 and TRBJ2-5, with unresolved D. CDR3 length: 16 amino acids. V dropped 1 base and J dropped 4 bases, with 16 bases sitting between them. Per the germline V gene, CDR1 is PRHDT and CDR2 is FYEKMQ (reference sequence). CDR3 coding DNA: TGTGCCAGCAGCTTAGTATCTCTTGGGCGAGGAGAGACCCAGTACTTC. Amino acid sequence: CASSLVSLGRGETQYF.

This chain links TRBV5-6 with TRBJ2-3; TRBD1 might be the D (6 bases). Germline V lookup: CDR1 SGHDT, CDR2 YYEEEE. The CDR3 runs to 15 residues. Trimming stripped 3 bases from V and 3 bases from J, with 14 bases between. CDR3 nucleotide sequence: TGTGCCAGCAGCTCTCAACAGGGCGTAACAGATACGCAGTATTTT. This encodes CASSSQQGVTDTQYF.

This rearrangement joins TRBV6-5 to TRBJ1-2; no reliable D call. Germline V gene lookup returns CDR1 MNHEY and CDR2 SVGAGI. Trimming removed 2 bases at V and 5 bases at J, with 12 bases between. The CDR3 is 14 residues long. The chain's CDR3 is CASSYGQRSYGYTF. CDR3 DNA: TGTGCCAGCAGTTACGGGCAGAGAAGTTATGGCTACACCTTC.

The chain recombines TRBV7-2 with TRBJ2-5, with 7 bases fitting TRBD1. The trim removed 5 bases at V and 2 bases at J, leaving 8 bases unmatched. Germline CDR1 is SGHTA and CDR2 is FQGNSA. The CDR3 is made up of 15 amino acids. In DNA, the CDR3 is TGTGCCAGCAGCCCCGGGACAGTGCTACAAGAGACCCAGTACTTC. Translated, it gives CASSPGTVLQETQYF.

This chain connects TRBV4-1 to TRBJ2-7; 12 bases match TRBD2. V lost 2 bases to trimming and J lost 6 bases; unmatched junction nucleotides: 8. Germline-derived CDR1 and CDR2 are MGHRA and YSYEKL. The CDR3 loop spans 16 amino acids. CDR3 nucleotide sequence: TGCGCCAGCAGCCAAACCCTAGCGGGAGGGCCGGGCGAGCAGTACTTC. Its translation is CASSQTLAGGPGEQYF.